This TCR beta chain was profiled in a study of control samples from healthy donors and cancer patients (dated by TCRdb to the early 2020s). From the cysteine through the phenylalanine, the CDR3 covers 15 amino acids. Only CDR3 DNA is held: 45 bases, read in frame from base 1. CDR1 is given as MNHEY and CDR2 as SVGEGT, both from the germline V gene. V is cut by 5 bases and J by 0 bases, and the space between the germline ends is 13 bases. Library preparation was by the immunoSEQ multiplex PCR assay. TCRdb re-hosts the immuneACCESS table, in-frame sequences only. Its copies lack some clones; in the studies checked, an unresolved V gene accounts for under half of them, and the cause for the rest is not known. The sample records around 120,000 clones, 80% to 90% of which are singletons. The biggest ten clones account for 8% to 9% of the sample. A word on this clone: Its antigen is not yet known. The input lacks base qualities; no much larger clone sits a single base away.

This chain is built from TRBV6-2 or TRBV6-3 and TRBJ1-1, with no confidently assigned D gene. Sequenced material: blood. This sequence was found in a man aged 35 to 55 in good health. The CDR3 reads CASSPVGQLNTEAFF. The nucleotide sequence reads TGTGCCAGCAGTCCCGTAGGGCAATTGAACACTGAAGCTTTCTTT.